The next 29 T cell receptor beta chains were all read from a single sample in a study of shared clonotypes between healthy human individuals. The protocol was immunoSEQ multiplex PCR, while the TCRdb copy is restricted to in-frame clones and leaves out a portion. This table holds about 1 million clones, about 70% found once. Sequenced sample: memory CD4+ T cells sorted from blood. Subset in this sample: CD45RA-negative fraction. These receptors came from a man between 18 and 29 years old in good health.

This clone was picked up one time. Other nucleotide sequences from this sample produce the same CDR3. J is TRBJ2-5 and V is TRBV11-2; D call uncertain. CDR1 and CDR2 (germline): SGHAT, FQNNGV. The CDR3 runs to 14 residues. The ends were cut back, 1 base at V and 1 base at J, with 7 bases in the middle. In DNA, the CDR3 is TGTGCCAGCAGCTTAGGGTCGGGCCAAGAGACCCAGTACTTC. Its protein is CASSLGSGQETQYF.

The chain has TRBV30 and TRBJ1-2; D gene unclear. The germline V gene encodes CDR1 GTSNPN and CDR2 SVGIG (reference sequence). The germline V and J ends were trimmed by 2 bases and 5 bases, with 9 bases remaining between them. The CDR3 is 12 amino acids. This CDR3 is CAWSLGGYGYTF. For the CDR3, the DNA is TGTGCCTGGAGTCTAGGCGGGTATGGCTACACCTTC.

The V and J genes are TRBV9 and TRBJ2-7, with D hard to call. Trimming pared 4 bases from V and 0 bases from J, leaving 8 bases between. From germline, CDR1 is SGDLS and CDR2 YYNGEE. This CDR3 spans 13 amino acids. The CDR3 protein is CASSLESSYEQYF. DNA of the CDR3: TGTGCCAGCAGCCTCGAGAGCTCCTACGAGCAGTACTTC.

This clone appeared many times. This same CDR3 is encoded by further DNA sequences in the sample. The chain carries TRBV5-1 and TRBJ2-2; 7 bases map to TRBD1. V dropped 4 bases and J dropped 3; count of bases not matched to a gene: 6. CDR3 length: 15 amino acids. Germline loops: CDR1 SGHRS, CDR2 YFSETQ. In DNA form, the CDR3 reads TGCGCCAGCAGCCTTAGGACAGGTGACACCGGGGAGCTGTTTTTT. Protein product: CASSLRTGDTGELFF.

CDR3 sequence: CASSSSLKETQYF. CDR3 bases: TGTGCCAGTAGCTCGTCCCTAAAAGAGACCCAGTACTTC. The J gene is TRBJ2-5, the V gene TRBV19; D gene uncertain. V dropped 6 bases and J dropped 3 bases, with 11 bases sitting between them. This CDR3 is built from 13 residues. Germline assignment: CDR1 LNHDA and CDR2 SQIVND (reference sequence).

The chain employs TRBV7-9 and TRBJ1-5; D uncertain. The CDR3 length is 15 residues. Deletions cut 5 bases from V and 1 base from J, with 12 bases between. Germline values: CDR1 SEHNR, CDR2 FQNEAQ (reference sequence). CDR3 in DNA: TGTGCCAGCAGCCCCCTCGCCTGGAGCAATCAGCCCCAGCATTTT. Translated: CASSPLAWSNQPQHF.

This clone occurred a few times. The same CDR3 is also encoded by other DNA sequences in this sample. The chain is built from TRBV30 and TRBJ1-5, with D possibly TRBD1 on 5 matching bases. Germline V gene data show CDR1 as GTSNPN and CDR2 as SVGIG (reference sequence). V dropped 0 bases and J dropped 7 bases, with 10 bases sitting between them. The CDR3 contains 13 residues. The DNA of the CDR3 is TGTGCCTGGAGTGTGTCTGGGGACCAGCCCCAGCATTTT. As protein: CAWSVSGDQPQHF.

The chain combines TRBV19 with TRBJ1-5, with D maybe TRBD1 (6 bases). The germline V gene encodes CDR1 LNHDA and CDR2 SQIVND (reference sequence). Between the trimmed V and J ends, which lost 7 bases and 1 base, there was a span of 14 bases. This CDR3 spans 15 amino acids. CDR3 in DNA: TGTGCCAGTAACGATAGGGGGACGAGCAATCAGCCCCAGCATTTT. It encodes CASNDRGTSNQPQHF. Based on the CDR3 plus reference TRBV19 and TRBJ1-5, the full variable domain is DGGITQSPKYLFRKEGQNVTLSCEQNLNHDAMYWYRQDPGQGLRLIYYSQIVNDFQKGDIAEGYSVSREKKESFPLTVTSAQKNPTAFYLCASNDRGTSNQPQHFGDGTRLSIL.

This chain uses TRBV6-1 with TRBJ1-1, with a tentative D call TRBD1 (6 bases). Trimming shortened V by 2 bases and J by 0 bases, and 10 bases separated the two germline ends. Germline V gene data show CDR1 as MNHNS and CDR2 as SASEGT. The CDR3 sequence is 15 residues long. The CDR3, as DNA: TGTGCCAGCAGTGAAAGGGGGGCAATGAACACTGAAGCTTTCTTT. Its translation is CASSERGAMNTEAFF.

The rearrangement joins TRBV28 to TRBJ1-5; TRBD1 agrees at 8 bases. This CDR3 is built from 14 residues. Germline values: CDR1 MDHEN, CDR2 SYDVKM. The V gene end was trimmed by 6 bases and the J gene end by 5 bases; junction bases not matched to a gene: 6. This CDR3 reads CASSPTGGYQPQHF. The CDR3 DNA is TGTGCCAGCAGCCCTACAGGGGGATATCAGCCCCAGCATTTT.

A word on this clone: The same CDR3 arises from other DNA sequences in this sample as well. The CDR3: CASSPRLAGDNEQFF. In nucleotides, the CDR3 is TGTGCCAGCTCACCCAGACTAGCGGGGGACAATGAGCAGTTCTTC. The J gene is TRBJ2-1, the V gene TRBV18; 12 nucleotides agree with TRBD2. The CDR3 totals 15 residues. Per germline, CDR1 KGHSH and CDR2 LQKENI. Unmatched junction bases numbered 2, after V lost 3 bases and J lost 5 bases.

The chain uses TRBV6-5 and TRBJ2-5; 8 nucleotides agree with TRBD1. The V and J ends lost 5 bases and 1 base, in that order; junction bases with no gene match: 3. CDR1 is MNHEY and CDR2 is SVGAGI in the germline V gene. This CDR3 spans 14 amino acids. CDR3: CASSTGTGQETQYF. CDR3 nucleotides: TGTGCCAGCAGTACAGGGACAGGCCAAGAGACCCAGTACTTC.

This chain links TRBV5-1 with TRBJ2-1, with D possibly being TRBD1 (6 bases). This CDR3 contains 14 residues. Trimming pared 5 bases from V and 1 base from J, leaving 10 bases between. The germline gives CDR1 SGHRS, CDR2 YFSETQ. CDR3 in amino acids: CASRPGHSYNEQFF. The CDR3 nucleotides read TGCGCCAGCAGACCGGGACATTCCTACAATGAGCAGTTCTTC. The full variable domain, in which reference TRBV5-1 and TRBJ2-1 provide the parts outside the CDR3, is KAGVTQTPRYLIKTRGQQVTLSCSPISGHRSVSWYQQTPGQGLQFLFEYFSETQRNKGNFPGRFSGRQFSNSRSEMNVSTLELGDSALYLCASRPGHSYNEQFFGPGTRLTVL.

The rearrangement links TRBV5-8 to TRBJ2-1; TRBD2 might be the D (6 bases). The CDR3 contains 18 residues. CDR1 SGHTS and CDR2 YDEGEE come from the germline V gene. Deletions cut 3 bases from V and 6 bases from J, with 25 bases between. DNA of the CDR3: TGTGCCAGCAGCTGGAGGGTCACTGGGTCCTGGAAGAGCAATGAGCAGTTCTTC. Amino acid sequence: CASSWRVTGSWKSNEQFF.

Only a few counts were recorded for this clone. The rearrangement links TRBV2 to TRBJ1-6; TRBD1 might be the D (6 bases). The ends were cut back, 5 bases at V and 5 bases at J, with 13 bases in the middle. Germline CDR1 SNHLY, CDR2 FYNNEI. The CDR3 length is 15 residues. As DNA, the CDR3 is TGTGCCAGCAGTTCTAGACAGGTGGATAATTCACCCCTCCACTTT. It translates to CASSSRQVDNSPLHF.

V is TRBV12-5 and J is TRBJ1-1, with D possibly matching TRBD1 (6 bases). The CDR3 sequence is 13 residues long. V gave up 2 bases and J gave up 4 bases, with 8 bases separating them. Germline V gene data show CDR1 as LGHNT and CDR2 as FRNRAP. CDR3 loop: CASGLQGTTEAFF. The CDR3 coding sequence is TGTGCTAGTGGTTTGCAGGGGACCACTGAAGCTTTCTTT.

The chain recombines TRBV19 with TRBJ1-1; D is uncertain. This CDR3 is built from 15 residues. The germline V and J ends were trimmed by 1 base and 1 base, with 10 bases remaining between them. Looked up from germline, CDR1 is LNHDA and CDR2 is SQIVND (reference sequence). The CDR3 coding sequence is TGTGCCAGTAGTATAGTTAACACCCCGAACACTGAAGCTTTCTTT. Protein sequence: CASSIVNTPNTEAFF.

The chain has TRBV11-2 and TRBJ2-7; 7 positions match TRBD2. The ends lost 8 bases at V and 1 base at J; junction bases unmatched: 14. This CDR3 region has 16 residues. The germline V gene has CDR1 SGHAT and CDR2 FQNNGV. CDR3 DNA sequence: TGTGCCAGCGCCTCGAGTGGGAGGGGCCCATCCTACGAGCAGTACTTC. This gives the protein CASASSGRGPSYEQYF.

V usage is TRBV18 and J usage is TRBJ1-2; D remains unclear. Germline V gene sequence: CDR1 KGHSH, CDR2 LQKENI. With 2 bases removed from V and 8 bases from J, the gap between germline ends came to 15 bases. The CDR3 consists of 14 residues. CDR3 loop: CASSPSHQVGGYTF. The CDR3 DNA follows: TGTGCCAGCTCACCATCGCATCAGGTGGGAGGCTACACCTTC.

The J gene is TRBJ1-2, the V gene TRBV27; D is perhaps TRBD1 (6 bases). The CDR3 totals 16 residues. Per the germline V gene, CDR1 is MNHEY and CDR2 is SMNVEV (reference sequence). Trimming cost V 5 bases and J 1 base, with 17 bases left between them. The DNA of the CDR3 is TGTGCCAGCAGTACCACACAGGGTCCCCTTAACTATGGCTACACCTTC. It translates to CASSTTQGPLNYGYTF.

This clone showed up just a few times. V is TRBV7-2 and J is TRBJ2-5; D gene uncertain. The CDR3 runs 14 residues. V lost 2 bases and J 7 bases, leaving 14 bases between the germline ends. CDR1 SGHTA and CDR2 FQGNSA come from the germline V gene. DNA for the CDR3: TGTGCCAGCAGCTTAATCCGGACCGGCGGGACCCAGTACTTC. As protein: CASSLIRTGGTQYF. The whole variable domain, remainder taken from reference TRBV7-2 and TRBJ2-5, is GAGVSQSPSNKVTEKGKDVELRCDPISGHTALYWYRQSLGQGLEFLIYFQGNSAPDKSGLPSDRFSAERTGGSVSTLTIQRTQQEDSAVYLCASSLIRTGGTQYFGPGTRLLVL.

This clone was counted only a few times. This sequence joins TRBV19 and TRBJ2-5; 10 positions agree with TRBD2. Germline V CDR1 and CDR2: LNHDA, SQIVND (reference sequence). The CDR3 extends over 15 amino acids. The V segment lost 3 bases and the J segment 2 bases; nucleotides outside the gene matches: 3. The CDR3 coding sequence is TGTGCCAGTAGTATGTCGACTAGCGGGCAAGAGACCCAGTACTTC. Its translation: CASSMSTSGQETQYF.

As to this clone: Additional DNA sequences in this sample encode the identical CDR3. The V gene is TRBV11-3, the J gene TRBJ2-3; D remains unclear. The CDR3 is 15 amino acids. V lost 5 bases and J 4 bases, leaving 16 bases between the germline ends. The germline V gene has CDR1 SGHNT and CDR2 YENEEA. CDR3 region: CASSLGTAGADTQYF. As DNA, the CDR3 is TGTGCCAGCAGCCTAGGAACAGCCGGAGCAGATACGCAGTATTTT. Complete variable domain (other parts from reference TRBV11-3 and TRBJ2-3): EAGVVQSPRYKIIEKKQPVAFWCNPISGHNTLYWYLQNLGQGPELLIRYENEEAVDDSQLPKDRFSAERLKGVDSTLKIQPAELGDSAVYLCASSLGTAGADTQYFGPGTRLTVL.

The chain joins TRBV7-9 to TRBJ1-2; 9 bases map to TRBD1. The CDR3 is made up of 13 amino acids. The germline CDR1 and CDR2 sequences are SEHNR and FQNEAQ (reference sequence). After removal of 8 bases from V and 1 base from J, the junction contained 2 bases not matched to a gene. In DNA form, the CDR3 reads TGTGCCAGCGGGGACAGGGATAACTATGGCTACACCTTC. This codes for CASGDRDNYGYTF.

The chain links TRBV7-9 to TRBJ2-3; D might be TRBD1 (6 bases). CDR3 size: 13 residues. Trimming removed 3 bases at V and 3 bases at J, with 7 bases between. CDR1 is SEHNR, CDR2 FQNEAQ, per germline (reference sequence). The chain's CDR3 is CASSFTGTDTQYF. DNA for the CDR3: TGTGCCAGCAGCTTTACAGGGACAGATACGCAGTATTTT.

In its sample, this clone was seen a few times. The rearrangement uses TRBV28 and TRBJ2-5, with 8 bases fitting TRBD2. V gave up 6 bases and J gave up 4 bases; unmatched junction bases: 10. The length of the CDR3 is 15 residues. Germline V gene sequence: CDR1 MDHEN, CDR2 SYDVKM. CDR3 bases: TGTGCCAGCAGGATCGGGGGGGCCGACGTAGAGACCCAGTACTTC. Its protein is CASRIGGADVETQYF.

The rearrangement uses TRBV4-3 and TRBJ1-1; D remains unclear. Trimming removed 3 bases from V and 2 bases from J, with 7 bases in between. Germline V gene sequence: CDR1 LGHNA, CDR2 YSLEER. CDR3 size: 13 residues. Here the CDR3 DNA reads TGCGCCAGCAGCCAGGTTCAAAACACTGAAGCTTTCTTT. Protein sequence: CASSQVQNTEAFF.

There are a few counts of this clone. The J gene is TRBJ2-1, the V gene TRBV5-1, with 10 positions matching TRBD2. The junction had 8 bases not matched to a gene; V was cut back by 4 bases and J by 4 bases. Germline V gene data show CDR1 as SGHRS and CDR2 as YFSETQ. The CDR3 loop spans 16 amino acids. The CDR3 region has the DNA TGCGCCAGCAGCCTTAACGGACTAGCGGAATACAATGAGCAGTTCTTC. Translating it yields CASSLNGLAEYNEQFF. The whole variable domain, remainder taken from reference TRBV5-1 and TRBJ2-1, is KAGVTQTPRYLIKTRGQQVTLSCSPISGHRSVSWYQQTPGQGLQFLFEYFSETQRNKGNFPGRFSGRQFSNSRSEMNVSTLELGDSALYLCASSLNGLAEYNEQFFGPGTRLTVL.

The chain uses TRBV12-5 and TRBJ1-5; a weak D match, TRBD1 (6 bases). This CDR3 contains 15 residues. Germline assignment: CDR1 LGHNT and CDR2 FRNRAP. V dropped 6 bases and J dropped 3 bases, with 15 bases sitting between them. CDR3 protein: CASGDQQGINQPQHF. The DNA for the CDR3 is TGTGCTAGTGGCGATCAACAGGGTATCAATCAGCCCCAGCATTTT.